Below, one T cell receptor beta chain is given with its context. Its specificity is not known. Germline-derived CDR1 and CDR2 are ENHRY and SYGVKD. V was cut by 2 bases and J by 8 bases, with 10 bases left in between. The CDR3 is 13 amino acids. These data originate in a study of shared clonotypes between healthy human individuals. General study results and limits: When compared with the clonotypes that were shared by all four sorted-subset donors, the non-shared clonotypes turned out to have lower generation probabilities.

The table came from immunoSEQ multiplex PCR; TCRdb's copy has only in-frame clones and leaves some out. Among 1,500,000 or so clones listed, 98% to 99% were seen once. The chain links TRBV10-3 to TRBJ2-1, with D tentatively TRBD1 (5 bases). Sequencing used naive CD4+ T cells sorted from blood. Subset described: CD45RA+ positively selected. This TCR came from a man younger than 40 in good health. The CDR3 bases are TGTGCCATCAGTGAGGGGGCGGTCGATGAGCAGTTCTTC. Protein product: CAISEGAVDEQFF.